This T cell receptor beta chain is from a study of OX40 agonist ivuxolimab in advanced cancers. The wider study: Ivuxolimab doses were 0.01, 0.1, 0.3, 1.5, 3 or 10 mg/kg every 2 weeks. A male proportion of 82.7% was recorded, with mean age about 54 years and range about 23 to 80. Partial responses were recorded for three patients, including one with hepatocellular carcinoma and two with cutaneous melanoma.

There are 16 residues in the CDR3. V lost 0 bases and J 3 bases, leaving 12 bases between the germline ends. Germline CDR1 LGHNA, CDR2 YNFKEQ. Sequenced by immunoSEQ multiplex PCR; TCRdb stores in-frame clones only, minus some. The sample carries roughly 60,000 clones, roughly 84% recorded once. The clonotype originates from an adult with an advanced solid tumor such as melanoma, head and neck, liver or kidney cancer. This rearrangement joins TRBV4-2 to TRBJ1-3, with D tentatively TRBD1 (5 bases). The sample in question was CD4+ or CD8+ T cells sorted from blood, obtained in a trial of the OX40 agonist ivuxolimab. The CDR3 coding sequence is TGTGCCAGCAGCCAAGATAGACAGCCCCGTGGAAACACCATATATTTT. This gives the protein CASSQDRQPRGNTIYF.